The 22 T cell receptor beta chains below were found in one sample sequenced in a study of vaccination effects on CD4 cells after COVID-19. Antigens for these TCRs are unknown. The method was immunoSEQ multiplex PCR; TCRdb's version includes in-frame clones alone and lacks a portion of them. In the table there are approximately 74,000 clones, approximately 75% of which are singletons. Prior to sequencing, the ViraFEST assay stimulated PBMC with viral peptide pools, which expanded the antigen-specific CD4+ T cells. With roughly nine days of culture completed, CD4+ T cells were isolated. The vaccine recipients had no prior SARS-CoV-2 infection, with negative nucleocapsid antibodies. This specimen was CD4+ T cells from PBMCs cultured with HCoV-NL63 spike peptides, taken before COVID-19 vaccination. These receptors all come from a human donor who received a COVID-19 vaccine.

For the CDR3, the DNA is TGTGCCAGCTCACCCGGGACAGCTAGCACAGATACGCAGTATTTT. Its protein product is CASSPGTASTDTQYF. This chain uses TRBV18 with TRBJ2-3, with 7 bases matching TRBD1. The germline V gene encodes CDR1 KGHSH and CDR2 LQKENI. This CDR3 is built from 15 residues. V lost 3 bases to trimming and J lost 0 bases; unmatched junction nucleotides: 3.

The V and J genes are TRBV30 and TRBJ2-2, with D maybe TRBD2 (6 bases). Germline loops: CDR1 GTSNPN, CDR2 SVGIG (reference sequence). The CDR3 is made up of 15 amino acids. V dropped 1 base and J dropped 1 base, with 10 bases sitting between them. CDR3 nucleotide sequence: TGTGCCTGGAGTGGGAGGGGTCGGAACACCGGGGAGCTGTTTTTT. This encodes CAWSGRGRNTGELFF.

The table lists this clone with a count of one. V and J are TRBV3-1 (or the pseudogene TRBV3-2) and TRBJ2-2; D may be TRBD1 (6 bases). Germline-derived CDR1 and CDR2 are LGHDT and YNNKEL (reference sequence). V was trimmed by 4 bases and J by 0 bases, leaving 9 bases between them. The CDR3 has 15 amino acids. CDR3 loop: CASSLRGANTGELFF. The CDR3 nucleotides are TGTGCCAGCAGCCTCAGGGGCGCGAACACCGGGGAGCTGTTTTTT.

V gene TRBV2 combines with J gene TRBJ1-2; unclear D gene. CDR3 size: 14 residues. V lost 3 bases to trimming and J lost 2 bases, with 10 bases between them. Germline assignment: CDR1 SNHLY and CDR2 FYNNEI. CDR3 in amino acids: CASSEGRINYGYTF. The CDR3 DNA sequence: TGTGCCAGCAGTGAGGGCAGAATAAACTATGGCTACACCTTC.

CDR3 protein: CASSPGTLEKLFF. CDR3 bases: TGTGCCAGCAGCCCTGGGACGTTAGAAAAACTGTTTTTT. V is TRBV5-6 and J is TRBJ1-4, with D maybe TRBD1 (5 bases). This CDR3 is built from 13 residues. CDR1 and CDR2 (germline): SGHDT, YYEEEE. Trimming took 4 bases from V and 8 from J, leaving 12 bases between them.

V gene TRBV19 combines with J gene TRBJ1-2, with 12 bases matching TRBD1. V lost 5 bases, J lost 8 bases, and 9 bases stayed unmatched. The CDR3 is 15 residues long. The germline CDR1 and CDR2 sequences are LNHDA and SQIVND (reference sequence). The CDR3 region has the DNA TGTGCCAGTAGTGCCCCGGGACAGGGGGCGGACGGCTACACCTTC. Encoded protein: CASSAPGQGADGYTF.

The chain uses TRBV5-1 and TRBJ2-2; no reliable D call. The CDR3 runs 14 residues. Trimming left V 6 bases short and J 2 bases short, with 11 bases between. The germline CDR1 and CDR2 sequences are SGHRS and YFSETQ. The CDR3 loop is CASTPDKNTGELFF. The DNA of the CDR3 is TGCGCCAGCACTCCAGACAAAAACACCGGGGAGCTGTTTTTT.

The chain joins TRBV6-5 to TRBJ2-3; no firm D call. CDR3 length: 16 amino acids. Trimming took off 0 bases at V and 0 bases at J, with 10 bases between the two ends. CDR1 MNHEY and CDR2 SVGAGI come from the germline V gene. This CDR3 is CASSYSLLDSTDTQYF. For the CDR3, the DNA is TGTGCCAGCAGTTACTCCCTGCTGGACAGCACAGATACGCAGTATTTT.

This clone has a handful of counts. The J gene is TRBJ1-6, the V gene TRBV5-1, with 12 bases that match TRBD1. Germline CDR1 and CDR2: SGHRS and YFSETQ. This CDR3 is built from 15 residues. J gave up 8 bases and V 5 bases, and 5 bases lay outside the gene matches. CDR3 sequence reads: CASRGDRGRDSPLHF. CDR3 DNA: TGCGCCAGCAGGGGGGACAGGGGGCGCGATTCACCCCTCCACTTT.

CDR3 loop: CASSSSNRETQYF. CDR3 nucleotides: TGTGCCAGCAGTTCTAGCAATCGGGAGACCCAGTACTTC. The chain couples TRBV6-2 or TRBV6-3 to TRBJ2-5, with D possibly matching TRBD2 (5 bases). Germline assignment: CDR1 MNHEY and CDR2 SVGEGT. The CDR3 spans 13 residues. Deletions cut 4 bases from V and 5 bases from J, with 11 bases between.

This clone was counted a few times. The chain uses TRBV7-3 and TRBJ2-4; D not certain. Deletions cut 8 bases from V and 7 bases from J, with 12 bases between. Germline V gives CDR1 SGHTA, CDR2 FQGTGA. The CDR3 covers 12 residues. The CDR3 region is CASGRVENIQYF. The CDR3 coding sequence is TGTGCCAGCGGTAGAGTGGAGAACATTCAGTACTTC. Based on the CDR3 plus reference TRBV7-3 and TRBJ2-4, the full variable domain is GAGVSQTPSNKVTEKGKYVELRCDPISGHTALYWYRQSLGQGPEFLIYFQGTGAADDSGLPNDRFFAVRPEGSVSTLKIQRTERGDSAVYLCASGRVENIQYFGAGTRLSVL.

This clone was recorded a few times. V and J are TRBV5-1 and TRBJ2-1; D call uncertain. V lost 4 bases, J lost 5 bases, and 16 bases lay in between. This CDR3 is 15 amino acids long. Germline CDR1 and CDR2: SGHRS and YFSETQ. CDR3 residues: CASSPDGPLNNEQFF. In DNA form, the CDR3 reads TGCGCCAGCAGCCCGGACGGCCCACTTAACAATGAGCAGTTCTTC.

The CDR3 DNA reads as TGTGCCAGCAGCTTAAGCCTAGCGGGAGGAACCGGGGAGCTGTTTTTT. Amino acid sequence: CASSLSLAGGTGELFF. The V call is TRBV7-3, the J call TRBJ2-2, with 11 bases identical to TRBD2. This CDR3 region has 16 residues. Germline CDR1 is SGHTA and CDR2 is FQGTGA. Trimming removed 1 base from V and 5 bases from J; junction bases left unmatched: 3.

The chain recombines TRBV19 with TRBJ1-5; maybe TRBD1 (5 bases). Germline lookup yields CDR1 LNHDA and CDR2 SQIVND (reference sequence). The CDR3 runs 13 residues. V lost 4 bases and J lost 7, with 11 bases in between. The CDR3 nucleotides read TGTGCCAGTAGTAACCAGGGAGGACAGCCCCAGCATTTT. It encodes CASSNQGGQPQHF.

CDR3 DNA: TGCAGTTCAGGGATTGACTATGGCTACACCTTC. It codes for CSSGIDYGYTF. The V and J genes are TRBV20-1 and TRBJ1-2, with a weak D call TRBD1 (5 bases). CDR1 and CDR2 (germline): DFQATT, SNEGSKA (reference sequence). CDR3 length: 11 residues. V was cut by 8 bases and J by 3 bases, with 10 bases left in between.

This chain links TRBV18 with TRBJ1-4, with TRBD1 matching over 9 bases. With V trimmed by 6 bases and J by 3 bases, 5 bases remained unmatched. CDR1 and CDR2 from the germline V gene are KGHSH and LQKENI. The CDR3 runs to 15 residues. The DNA of the CDR3 is TGTGCCAGCTCCCGGGGACAGGGATCTAATGAAAAACTGTTTTTT. Amino acid sequence: CASSRGQGSNEKLFF.

The V call is TRBV5-5, the J call TRBJ2-2; TRBD2 agrees at 9 bases. V lost 1 base, J lost 0 bases, and 1 base stayed unmatched. This CDR3 is built from 16 residues. In germline, CDR1 is SGHKS, CDR2 YYEKEE (reference sequence). The CDR3 protein is CASSLLAGANTGELFF. CDR3 in DNA: TGTGCCAGCAGCTTGTTAGCGGGAGCGAACACCGGGGAGCTGTTTTTT.

The rearrangement links TRBV15 to TRBJ1-6, with TRBD1 matching over 9 bases. This CDR3 has 15 amino acids. J was trimmed by 10 bases and V by 0 bases; bases with no gene match: 4. Germline lookup yields CDR1 LNHNV and CDR2 YYDKDF (reference sequence). Here the CDR3 reads CATSRERTGESPLHF. The CDR3 DNA sequence: TGTGCCACCAGCAGAGAAAGGACAGGGGAATCACCCCTCCACTTT.

This clone turned up a few times. The rearrangement joins TRBV19 to TRBJ2-3; the match to TRBD2 covers 9 bases. The CDR3 contains 14 residues. V was clipped by 6 bases and J by 8 bases; unmatched bases: 9. CDR1 is LNHDA, CDR2 SQIVND, per germline (reference sequence). The CDR3: CASRPSGVAGTQYF. The CDR3 DNA follows: TGTGCCAGTAGGCCTAGCGGGGTGGCCGGTACGCAGTATTTT.

The J gene is TRBJ1-2, the V gene TRBV7-9; D gene ambiguous. The germline V gene encodes CDR1 SEHNR and CDR2 FQNEAQ (reference sequence). V gave up 7 bases and J gave up 0 bases, with 12 bases separating them. The CDR3 totals 14 residues. This CDR3 reads CASTLTTANYGYTF. In nucleotides, the CDR3 is TGTGCCAGCACTCTAACTACCGCTAACTATGGCTACACCTTC. The variable domain in full, with the rest retrieved from reference TRBV7-9 and TRBJ1-2, is DTGVSQNPRHKITKRGQNVTFRCDPISEHNRLYWYRQTLGQGPEFLTYFQNEAQLEKSRLLSDRFSAERPKGSFSTLEIQRTEQGDSAMYLCASTLTTANYGYTFGSGTRLTVV.

The CDR3 bases are TGTGCCAGCGCGCTAAGGGGTTCGAGCAATCAGCCCCAGCATTTT. This gives the protein CASALRGSSNQPQHF. The rearrangement joins TRBV6-5 to TRBJ1-5; possible D gene TRBD1, 5 bases. Germline V gene lookup returns CDR1 MNHEY and CDR2 SVGAGI. This CDR3 is 15 amino acids long. Trimming took 8 bases from V and 1 from J, leaving 15 bases between them.

The V gene is TRBV30, the J gene TRBJ1-4; D is uncertain. Trimming left V 3 bases short and J 3 bases short, with 2 bases between. The germline gives CDR1 GTSNPN, CDR2 SVGIG (reference sequence). CDR3 length equals 11 residues. The CDR3 sequence is CAWRSNEKLFF. DNA for the CDR3: TGTGCCTGGAGGTCTAATGAAAAACTGTTTTTT. Supplemented by reference TRBV30 and TRBJ1-4, the full variable domain reads SQTIHQWPATLVQPVGSPLSLECTVEGTSNPNLYWYRQAAGRGLQLLFYSVGIGQISSEVPQNLSASRPQDRQFILSSKKLLLSDSGFYLCAWRSNEKLFFGSGTQLSVL.